The source of this T cell receptor beta chain is a study of control samples from healthy donors and cancer patients (dated by TCRdb to 2020 to 2022). Libraries were made using the immunoSEQ multiplex PCR assay. As stored in TCRdb, this immuneACCESS dataset retains in-frame rearrangements with V and J assigned. A fraction of the clones does not appear; measured against another copy, unresolved V genes explain less than half of the discrepancy, and the remainder lacks a known reason. Recorded for this sample are some 160,000 clones; approximately 94% of them occurred a single time. The ten biggest clones cover approximately 8% of the sample. Notes on this clone: Its cognate antigen has yet to be identified. Base quality data are lacking; no much larger clone is found one base away.

A distance of 12 bases separates the germline ends of V and J, which lose 4 bases and 5 bases respectively. The germline V gene sets CDR1 to LGHNA and CDR2 to YSLEER. The CDR3 covers 15 residues, taking in both the cysteine and the phenylalanine. The retained sequence is limited to the CDR3, 45 bases, with the frame set at the first base. This receptor chain uses TRBV4-3 and TRBJ1-6; the D gene identity is not certain. This clonotype was obtained from a woman in her 40s in good health. Input material: blood. The bases are TGCGCCAGCAGCCCTACTCCGGTGGATAATTCACCCCTCCACTTT. The resulting protein is CASSPTPVDNSPLHF.